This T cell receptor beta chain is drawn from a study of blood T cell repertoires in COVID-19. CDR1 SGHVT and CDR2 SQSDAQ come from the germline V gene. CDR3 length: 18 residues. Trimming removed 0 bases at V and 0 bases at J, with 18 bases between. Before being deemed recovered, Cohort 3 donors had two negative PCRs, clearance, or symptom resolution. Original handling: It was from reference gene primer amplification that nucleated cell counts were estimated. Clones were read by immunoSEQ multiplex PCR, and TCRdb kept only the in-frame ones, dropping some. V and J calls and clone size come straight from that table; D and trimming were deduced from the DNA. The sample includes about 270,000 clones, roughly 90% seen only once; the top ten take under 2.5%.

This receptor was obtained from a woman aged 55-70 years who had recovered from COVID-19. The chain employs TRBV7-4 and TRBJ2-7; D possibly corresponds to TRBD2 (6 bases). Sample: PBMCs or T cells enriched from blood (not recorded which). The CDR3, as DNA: TGTGCCAGCAGCTTAGCAGTACTCGATCGCGGGGACTCCTACGAGCAGTACTTC. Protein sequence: CASSLAVLDRGDSYEQYF.